This TCR beta chain was recovered during a study of post-analysis software for immune sequencing data. The study's findings and limits: Strong co-clustering by F measure was seen for same-batch samples. The normalized Chao1 diversity of multiple sclerosis patients was significantly lower than that of controls. Roughly 5 TRBV segments, TRBV5-6, TRBV5-1 and TRBV20-1 among them, were found more frequent in patients than controls.

The CDR3 contains 14 residues. V was trimmed by 8 bases and J by 4 bases, leaving 15 bases between them. TCR beta libraries were prepared from cDNA with unique molecular identifiers. TCRdb redid the calling of the PCR reads with MiXCR, one entry per CDR3 protein. The sample gives about 540,000 distinct CDR3 sequences, approximately 34% of which show up once; 6% is in the top ten. Regarding this clonotype: Its antigen is undetermined.

This clonotype was sampled from a girl under 18 with multiple sclerosis. What was sequenced was blood. This chain connects TRBV12-3 or TRBV12-4 to TRBJ1-5, with D maybe TRBD1 (5 bases). CDR3 in amino acids: CASGRAGRNQPQHF. In DNA, the CDR3 is TGTGCCAGCGGAAGGGCGGGGCGTAATCAGCCCCAGCATTTT.